These 16 T cell receptor beta chains were all obtained from the same sample, sequenced in a study of cytomegalovirus exposure and HLA in healthy donors. Sequencing was performed with immunoSEQ multiplex PCR; in TCRdb, only in-frame clones are kept and a portion is missing. This table has about 84,000 clones, approximately 91% appearing once. Source material: PBMCs. These receptors originate from a man aged 30 to 45 in good health and CMV-seronegative.

The chain couples TRBV4-2 to TRBJ2-5; D is possibly TRBD2 (7 bases). This CDR3 contains 14 residues. V was shortened by 0 bases and J by 5 bases, with 10 bases between the two germline ends. Germline V gene data show CDR1 as LGHNA and CDR2 as YNFKEQ. The CDR3, as DNA: TGTGCCAGCAGCCAAGACGGGGGGCTGGAGACCCAGTACTTC. Translated, it gives CASSQDGGLETQYF.

The chain links TRBV4-1 to TRBJ1-3; 10 nucleotides align to TRBD1. The CDR3 runs 16 residues. Unmatched junction bases numbered 5, after V lost 4 bases and J lost 2 bases. Germline CDR1 and CDR2: MGHRA and YSYEKL. The CDR3 DNA reads as TGCGCCAGCAGCCCGGAGACAGGGGGCACTGGAAACACCATATATTTT. As protein: CASSPETGGTGNTIYF.

This clone came up once. The gene calls are TRBV28 and TRBJ2-1; D is perhaps TRBD2 (5 bases). The CDR3 runs to 14 residues. Germline CDR1 is MDHEN and CDR2 is SYDVKM. Trimming removed 4 bases at V and 1 base at J, with 8 bases between. This CDR3 is CASSSPGSYNEQFF. The DNA for the CDR3 is TGTGCCAGCAGTTCTCCGGGATCCTACAATGAGCAGTTCTTC. The full variable domain, rest sourced from reference TRBV28 and TRBJ2-1, is DVKVTQSSRYLVKRTGEKVFLECVQDMDHENMFWYRQDPGLGLRLIYFSYDVKMKEKGDIPEGYSVSREKKERFSLILESASTNQTSMYLCASSSPGSYNEQFFGPGTRLTVL.

This chain joins TRBV11-2 and TRBJ2-7, with 7 bases aligning to TRBD1. J lost 2 bases, V lost 1 base, and 2 bases had no gene match. The CDR3 has 14 amino acids. Germline CDR1 is SGHAT and CDR2 is FQNNGV. The CDR3 coding sequence is TGTGCCAGCAGCTTAGGACAGGGCACCTACGAGCAGTACTTC. Residues: CASSLGQGTYEQYF. Combining the CDR3 with reference TRBV11-2 and TRBJ2-7 gives the whole variable domain EAGVAQSPRYKIIEKRQSVAFWCNPISGHATLYWYQQILGQGPKLLIQFQNNGVVDDSQLPKDRFSAERLKGVDSTLKIQPAKLEDSAVYLCASSLGQGTYEQYFGPGTRLTVT.

This clone was seen a handful of times. V is TRBV10-3 and J is TRBJ2-5, with D maybe TRBD2 (7 bases). This CDR3 has 15 residues. The ends were cut back, 2 bases at V and 2 bases at J, with 12 bases in the middle. CDR1 is ENHRY, CDR2 SYGVKD, per germline. The CDR3 nucleotides read TGTGCCATCAGTGAGCGGGGGGCAGGTCAAGAGACCCAGTACTTC. Amino acids: CAISERGAGQETQYF.

The rearrangement joins TRBV19 to TRBJ1-5, with a tentative D call TRBD1 (6 bases). Trimming stripped 3 bases from V and 0 bases from J, with 24 bases between. There are 20 residues in the CDR3. Germline lookup yields CDR1 LNHDA and CDR2 SQIVND (reference sequence). The CDR3 loop is CASSIFPTGNRRNSNQPQHF. Here the CDR3 DNA reads TGTGCCAGTAGTATTTTCCCAACAGGGAATAGAAGAAATAGCAATCAGCCCCAGCATTTT.

This clone was seen a single time. This rearrangement joins TRBV5-1 to TRBJ1-6, with D tentatively TRBD1 (6 bases). CDR1 and CDR2 (germline): SGHRS, YFSETQ. The CDR3 sequence is 13 residues long. V was cut by 2 bases and J by 12 bases, with 12 bases left in between. The CDR3 region is CASSLGGERPLHF. DNA for the CDR3: TGCGCCAGCAGCTTAGGGGGGGAGAGACCCCTCCACTTT.

The rearrangement uses TRBV27 and TRBJ2-5; 8 bases fit TRBD2. The V gene end was trimmed by 5 bases and the J gene end by 0 bases; junction bases not matched to a gene: 8. Germline CDR1 reads MNHEY; CDR2 reads SMNVEV (reference sequence). CDR3 length: 16 amino acids. Here the CDR3 DNA reads TGTGCCAGCAGTCCCCGTGCTAGCGGGCACCAAGAGACCCAGTACTTC. It specifies CASSPRASGHQETQYF.

The chain joins TRBV10-2 to TRBJ2-3, with D perhaps TRBD2 (5 bases). This CDR3 is built from 15 residues. V dropped 4 bases and J dropped 3 bases, with 14 bases sitting between them. Germline CDR1 is WSHSY and CDR2 is SAAADI. CDR3 region: CASSGAIRRTDTQYF. The CDR3 DNA reads TGCGCCAGCAGTGGAGCCATCAGGAGGACAGATACGCAGTATTTT.

This clone has only one observation. The rearrangement joins TRBV5-1 to TRBJ1-6; the match to TRBD1 covers 11 bases. This CDR3 is 17 amino acids long. V was clipped by 4 bases and J by 0 bases; unmatched bases: 3. The germline gives CDR1 SGHRS, CDR2 YFSETQ. The chain's CDR3 is CASSAGQGDSYNSPLHF. The DNA for the CDR3 is TGCGCCAGCAGCGCGGGACAGGGGGACTCCTATAATTCACCCCTCCACTTT.

The chain carries TRBV6-5 and TRBJ1-2; D not certain. CDR3 length: 13 residues. Germline loops: CDR1 MNHEY, CDR2 SVGAGI. Trimming removed 3 bases at V and 0 bases at J, with 5 bases between. The CDR3 is CASSYRSNYGYTF. CDR3 sequence (DNA): TGTGCCAGCAGTTATAGATCTAACTATGGCTACACCTTC.

The chain has TRBV5-8 and TRBJ2-1; D not resolved. Trimming cost V 1 base and J 1 base, with 12 bases left between them. The CDR3 is made up of 16 amino acids. Germline CDR1 is SGHTS and CDR2 is YDEGEE. CDR3 nucleotide sequence: TGTGCCAGCAGCTTGCAACCGTTCAGTTCCTACAATGAGCAGTTCTTC. As protein: CASSLQPFSSYNEQFF.

This clone was seen only a few times. The gene calls are TRBV25-1 and TRBJ1-5, with D tentatively TRBD1 (5 bases). The length of the CDR3 is 12 residues. V shed 6 bases and J shed 7 bases, with 10 bases lying between them. Germline values: CDR1 MGHDK, CDR2 SYGVNS. In DNA form, the CDR3 reads TGTGCCAGCAGAGCAGGGTCGCAGCCCCAGCATTTT. Its translation: CASRAGSQPQHF.

The chain has TRBV4-1 and TRBJ1-1; D unclear. V lost 1 base and J lost 9, with 9 bases in between. Germline V gene lookup returns CDR1 MGHRA and CDR2 YSYEKL. CDR3 size: 12 residues. CDR3 sequence (DNA): TGCGCCAGCAGCCAAGTGGGAGGGAAAGCTTTCTTT. Amino acid sequence: CASSQVGGKAFF.

The V gene is TRBV7-8, the J gene TRBJ2-3; a weak D match, TRBD2 (6 bases). This CDR3 contains 15 residues. With 5 bases removed from V and 2 bases from J, the gap between germline ends came to 14 bases. Germline V CDR1 and CDR2: SGHVS, FQNEAQ. The CDR3, as DNA: TGTGCCAGCAGCCCCGGGACTCATGACACAGATACGCAGTATTTT. Protein: CASSPGTHDTDTQYF.

The CDR3 DNA sequence: TGTGCCAGCAGCTTTCTACTAGCGGGGGGATTTAATGAGCAGTTCTTC. Residues: CASSFLLAGGFNEQFF. This chain joins TRBV7-2 and TRBJ2-1; 12 bases align to TRBD2. Germline V CDR1 and CDR2: SGHTA, FQGNSA. This CDR3 has 16 residues. V dropped 3 bases and J dropped 7; count of bases not matched to a gene: 7.